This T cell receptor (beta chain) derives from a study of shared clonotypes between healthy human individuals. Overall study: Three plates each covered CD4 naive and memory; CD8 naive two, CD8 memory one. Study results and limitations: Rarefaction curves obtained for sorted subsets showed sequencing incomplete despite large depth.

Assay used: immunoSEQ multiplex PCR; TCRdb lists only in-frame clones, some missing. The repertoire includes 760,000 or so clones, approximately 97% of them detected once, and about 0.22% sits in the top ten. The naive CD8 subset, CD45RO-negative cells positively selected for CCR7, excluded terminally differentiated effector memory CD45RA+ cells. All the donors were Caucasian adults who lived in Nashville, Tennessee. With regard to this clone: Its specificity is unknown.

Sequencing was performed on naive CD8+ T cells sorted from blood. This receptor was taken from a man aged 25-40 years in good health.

The CDR3 region has the DNA TGTGCCAGTAGCCCAGCGGGAGGTTCCTACAATGAGCAGTTCTTC. It specifies CASSPAGGSYNEQFF. The chain links TRBV19 to TRBJ2-1; 9 bases are shared with TRBD2. This CDR3 comprises 15 residues. V trimming: 6 bases; J trimming: 1 base; junction bases outside the gene matches: 4. The germline CDR1 and CDR2 sequences are LNHDA and SQIVND (reference sequence). Drawing the rest from reference TRBV19 and TRBJ2-1, the complete variable domain is DGGITQSPKYLFRKEGQNVTLSCEQNLNHDAMYWYRQDPGQGLRLIYYSQIVNDFQKGDIAEGYSVSREKKESFPLTVTSAQKNPTAFYLCASSPAGGSYNEQFFGPGTRLTVL.